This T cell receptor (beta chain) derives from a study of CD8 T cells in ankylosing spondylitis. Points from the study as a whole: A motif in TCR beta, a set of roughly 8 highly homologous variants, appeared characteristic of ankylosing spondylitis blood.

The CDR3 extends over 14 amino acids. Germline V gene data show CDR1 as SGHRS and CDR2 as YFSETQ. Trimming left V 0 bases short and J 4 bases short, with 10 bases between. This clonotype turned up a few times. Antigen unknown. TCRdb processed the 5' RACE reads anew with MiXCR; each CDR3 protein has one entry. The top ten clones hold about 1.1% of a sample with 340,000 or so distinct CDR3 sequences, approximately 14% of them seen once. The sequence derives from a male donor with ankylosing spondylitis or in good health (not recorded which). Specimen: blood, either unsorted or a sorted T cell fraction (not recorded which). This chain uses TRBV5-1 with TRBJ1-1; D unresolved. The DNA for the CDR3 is TGCGCCAGCAGCTTGGATGGGATAAGCACTGAAGCTTTCTTT. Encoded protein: CASSLDGISTEAFF. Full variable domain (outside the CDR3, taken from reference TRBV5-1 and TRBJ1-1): KAGVTQTPRYLIKTRGQQVTLSCSPISGHRSVSWYQQTPGQGLQFLFEYFSETQRNKGNFPGRFSGRQFSNSRSEMNVSTLELGDSALYLCASSLDGISTEAFFGQGTRLTVV.